This paragraph reports one T cell receptor (beta chain). Following extraction, RNA underwent reverse transcription to cDNA, which served as the sequencing template. Clones were sequenced by immunoSEQ multiplex PCR, and TCRdb holds only the in-frame ones, with some missing. The profile shows 210,000 or so clones, just over 65% of them singletons. Losses at the gene ends were 5 bases for V and 12 bases for J; bases not matched to a gene: 5. CDR1 MDHEN and CDR2 SYDVKM come from the germline V gene. CDR3 size: 11 residues. Treatment: oral pan-JAK inhibitor, 5-10 mg twice daily. The data belong to a study of CD8+ T cells in alopecia areata.

This sequence was found in a human donor with alopecia areata. The starting material was CD4+ T cells sorted from blood, obtained at approximately week 42, from a patient treated with tofacitinib. The V and J genes are TRBV28 and TRBJ2-7; 9 positions match TRBD2. CDR3 protein: CASSLGLARYF. In DNA, the CDR3 is TGTGCCAGCAGTCTAGGACTAGCGCGGTACTTC.